These 5 T cell receptor beta chains came from one sample sequenced in a study of blood T cell repertoires in COVID-19. Method: immunoSEQ multiplex PCR; TCRdb's copy keeps in-frame clones and lacks some. The sample consists of about 300,000 clones, 89% of them appearing once. The specimen was peripheral blood. The receptors were sampled from a woman in her 30s with COVID-19, enrolled during active disease.

This clone appeared a single time. This chain uses TRBV18 with TRBJ2-1; TRBD2 aligns across 11 bases. V lost 6 bases, J lost 8 bases, and 12 bases stayed unmatched. The V gene's germline CDR1 is KGHSH and CDR2 LQKENI. The CDR3 is 16 amino acids. In DNA form, the CDR3 reads TGTGCCAGCTCCCGATCGGGTTGGACTAGCGGGCATGAGCAGTTCTTC. Its translation: CASSRSGWTSGHEQFF.

The V call is TRBV19, the J call TRBJ1-5; TRBD1 matches 7 bases. This CDR3 has 15 amino acids. In germline, CDR1 is LNHDA, CDR2 SQIVND (reference sequence). V was pared by 7 bases and J by 5 bases, with 11 bases of the junction left unmatched. The CDR3 bases are TGTGCCAGTAACTATGGAGACAGGGCAGATCAGCCCCAGCATTTT. Translation: CASNYGDRADQPQHF.

CDR3 sequence reads: CASSLVLASETQYF. Here the CDR3 DNA reads TGTGCCAGCAGCTTAGTACTAGCGTCGGAGACCCAGTACTTC. The genes are TRBV7-2 and TRBJ2-5; 7 nucleotides match TRBD2. The length of the CDR3 is 14 residues. Germline trimming cut 1 base from V and 5 bases from J; bases unmatched to any gene: 4. CDR1 is SGHTA and CDR2 is FQGNSA in the germline V gene.

J is TRBJ2-1 and V is TRBV19, with 8 bases fitting TRBD1. Germline values: CDR1 LNHDA, CDR2 SQIVND (reference sequence). After removal of 1 base from V and 7 bases from J, the junction contained 6 bases not matched to a gene. The CDR3 runs 15 residues. This CDR3 reads CASSIGQGAGNEQFF. For the CDR3, the DNA is TGTGCCAGTAGTATAGGGCAGGGGGCCGGGAATGAGCAGTTCTTC.

The chain joins TRBV7-2 to TRBJ2-7, with 7 bases aligning to TRBD1. The CDR3 extends over 15 amino acids. Looked up from germline, CDR1 is SGHTA and CDR2 is FQGNSA. The V segment lost 5 bases and the J segment 5 bases; nucleotides outside the gene matches: 12. The DNA of the CDR3 is TGTGCCAGCAGCCTAAGCCCGGGACAGTTCGACGAGCAGTACTTC. This gives the protein CASSLSPGQFDEQYF.